This T cell receptor (beta chain) was obtained from a study of identical twins. V dropped 7 bases and J dropped 4 bases, with 16 bases sitting between them. The CDR3 length is 14 residues. Each CDR3 protein is one row after TCRdb ran MiXCR on the 5' RACE reads. The data hold nearly 650,000 distinct CDR3 sequences, with just over 7% observed a single time. This clonotype was counted ten times or more. This same sample was also taken into another study, of yellow fever vaccine responses in identical twins.

J is TRBJ1-1 and V is TRBV12-3 or TRBV12-4; D gene uncertain. The sample consisted of PBMCs. The source is a woman aged 18 to 35 in good health. The CDR3 DNA reads as TGTGCCAGCACCTTTCCCGGTCCGGGCACTGAAGCTTTCTTT. Protein product: CASTFPGPGTEAFF.